This T cell receptor beta chain was captured in a study of regulatory T cells in long-lasting Graves disease. Time point described: newly diagnosed GD, antithyroid drugs for less than 3 months. PBMC RNA was the source of the TCR library. Assembly of TCR beta libraries relied on iRepertoire HTBI primers together with Arm-PCR of CDR3 regions. In TCRdb, the multiplex PCR reads were re-called with MiXCR into one record per CDR3 protein. This table has 500,000 or so distinct CDR3 sequences, 14% appearing once. Germline V gene lookup returns CDR1 SQVTM and CDR2 ANQGSEA. The CDR3 loop spans 14 amino acids. V shed 7 bases and J 4 bases; nucleotides not matched to a gene: 10. This sample was also put to use in a study of T cells in Graves' hyperthyroidism and ophthalmopathy. Per that study: Diagnosis relied on clinical symptoms, serum thyroxine and TRAb, thyroid ultrasound and orbital computed tomography. A median around 6 months before onset, the model predicted ophthalmopathy.

Specimen: peripheral blood mononuclear cells (PBMCs), collected at new diagnosis, from a patient treated with antithyroid drugs. This sequence originates from a woman aged 50 to 65 with Graves disease. The V and J genes are TRBV29-1 and TRBJ2-1; TRBD2 matches 7 bases. The CDR3: CSAEKSGIYNEQFF. The CDR3 region has the DNA TGCAGCGCTGAGAAGAGCGGGATTTACAATGAGCAGTTCTTC.